Sequencing of this T cell receptor (beta chain) was carried out in a study of cytomegalovirus exposure and HLA in healthy donors (dated by TCRdb to about 2017). Looking at the study overall: An earlier analysis of some 600 of the donors reported 276 Gb of sequence data and about 120 million unique TCR beta sequences obtained from about 179 million T cells. About 300 gigabases of sequencing data and approximately 93 million unique TCR sequences were included in an early release covering several hundred HLA-typed donors. A separate validation cohort of 100 to 150 different subjects was used in addition to the roughly 670-subject first cohort. Among some 410 genotyped donors of the cohort, an average of approximately 240,000 unique TCR beta nucleotide sequences were sequenced per donor, roughly 18% of them non-productive. The aim of the study was to test whether cataloging public T cell receptors could identify signatures of past pathogen exposure. A later analysis re-examined previously published TCR beta repertoires from more than 650 donors and added high-resolution HLA genotyping to investigate patterns of TCR occurrence. The genetic ancestry cluster associated with self-reported Caucasian donors included 81% of the roughly 380 genotyped donors. HLA typing included class I and class II loci at four-digit resolution. Genome-wide SNP genotypes for about 65% of the 666 donors were used in a later genetic analysis, which treated that subset as a discovery cohort. Because of strong linkage in the cohort, a handful of DR-DQ haplotypes were treated as single units for association and clustering. The T cell repertoires of under 750 subjects were profiled by immunosequencing and related to cytomegalovirus serostatus. An earlier analysis of several hundred of the donors applied high-throughput TCR beta sequencing to assess whether each TCR beta V gene segment acted as functional or pseudogenic. The number of donors typed differed by locus, with 629-630 for A, B, C, DRB1 and DQB1, around 560 for DQA1, 600 to 610 for DPA1, and 450 to 480 for DPB1. All discovery cohort repertoires had been generated using a single sequencing platform. Rather than using new phenotypic data, the later analysis identified candidate immune exposures from TCR beta sequences and from how often those sequences occurred across donors. To predict cytomegalovirus infection status, the study brought together high-throughput TCR immunosequencing, statistical association of individual TCRs with disease status, and machine learning. Alongside the repertoire data, information on donor age, sex, ethnicity and CMV serostatus was compiled. Findings and caveats that apply to the study as a whole: Some IMGT-functional V segments, including TRBV6-2 and TRBV6-3, could not be distinguished by the 87-base-pair reads and were therefore excluded. The sequencing pipeline was judged likely to have produced a cluster of highly shared sequence variants as a technical artifact. Because counts were too low, 15 to 20 rarely observed V segments, including chromosome 9 orphons, were left out of the earlier analysis of about 620 of the donors. In a later analysis, over 15,000 TCR beta sequences were associated with specific HLA alleles at a false discovery rate of 0.05. In vitro tests confirmed that a few of the cytomegalovirus-associated TCR beta chains recognize cytomegalovirus antigens. In a later analysis, several top co-occurrence clusters were reported to appear linked to parvovirus B19, influenza, CMV and Epstein-Barr virus. In the study, approximately 150 TCR beta chains were listed as associated with cytomegalovirus. For the cohort, immune exposure information was limited to CMV serostatus. Cytomegalovirus status was reported to be diagnosed by the classifier with high specificity and sensitivity in both the original and validation cohorts. Strong co-occurrence of HLA alleles, especially DR and DQ, made assigning TCR associations to individual alleles difficult. Most TCR sequences were seen in very few donors, while some public TCRs were found in many individuals. According to a later analysis, most CMV-associated TCR beta chains appeared to be HLA-restricted, and the HLA associations seemed to be driven largely by CMV exposure. In this cohort, only TCR beta chains were sequenced, and detectable features were limited by the absence of alpha or paired-chain data. An earlier analysis of 450 to 750 of the donors showed that most TCR beta V segments appeared in productive rearrangements either about 87% or about 30% of the time, which broadly matched IMGT annotations. According to a later analysis, TCR association rates differed among HLA loci, with DRB1 alleles showing the most associated TCRs and HLA-C alleles showing the fewest. Roughly uniform sequencing depth across donors was assumed in presence/absence analyses, although this assumption may not hold. A further reported finding was that TCR beta sequences accurately predicted the HLA-A and HLA-B alleles for most subjects in the first cohort. Compared with the approximately 700-donor mean, donors in an Asian-associated ancestry cluster had fewer N-insertions in productive TCRs, according to a later genetic analysis. V-gene and J-gene trimming of TCR beta chains was associated with a missense DCLRE1C variant in a later genetic analysis, and the association was replicated in an independent cohort. According to the authors, the approach could potentially be generalized to other disease states and immunological phenotypes. Linkage disequilibrium might explain the correlated functional status among segregating V segments, but an unknown experimental factor could not be ruled out. Compared with equally common non-associated chains, HLA-associated TCR beta chains in a later analysis were more clonally expanded and had lower generation probabilities. Because HLA typing was missing for some donors at each locus, association tests included only the typed subset.

Libraries were built with the immunoSEQ multiplex PCR assay. For the multiplex PCR, a mixture combining 60 forward primers for TCR Vbeta segments and 13 reverse primers for TCR Jbeta segments was used. Amplification of the CDR3 region of rearranged TCR beta genes was performed with a multiplex PCR assay on genomic DNA. The Illumina HiSeq System was used to sequence the amplified TCR beta libraries as 87-base-pair reads. The original methods were these. A later analysis tallied around 82 million unique TCR beta chains across the roughly 610 repertoires, and about 12 million of those chains were shared by two or more donors. To remove PCR and sequencing errors, raw reads were error-corrected and collapsed into unique sequences using a nearest-neighbor algorithm that merged closely related sequences. CDR3 sequences were aligned to IMGT reference sequences to assign V, D and J gene segments. For a sequence to be retained, a match of at least six nucleotides was required to both a V gene segment and a J gene segment. A rearrangement counted as productive if the CDR3 had no stop codons and remained in frame with V and J, and every other rearrangement counted as non-productive. Following IMGT convention, CDR3 was defined as the stretch from the second conserved V-encoded cysteine to the conserved J-encoded phenylalanine. The earlier analysis of some 600 of the donors excluded sequences that lacked an unambiguous match to a single V gene segment. An earlier analysis of almost 600 of the donors classified V segments as functional when productive rearrangements were above 56.7% and as segregating when the standard deviation between donors was above 5%. A statistical classification framework was built for diagnosing cytomegalovirus status from the catalog of TCR beta chain sequences. V and J gene assignment, in a later analysis, came from comparing TCR nucleotide sequences with IMGT/GENE-DB human TR gene sequences. In a later analysis, CDR3 sequences and most-parsimonious VDJ recombination scenarios were assigned using the TCRdist pipeline. In a later analysis, every TCR beta chain was defined by the combination of its CDR3 amino acid sequence and its V-gene family, and reads without a unique V-gene family were dropped. As a way to deal with suspected cross-contamination and a sequencing artifact, a later analysis dropped roughly 600 nucleotide sequences that were highly shared and had low generation probability. In a later analysis, a clonal expansion index was calculated for each public chain from normalized within-repertoire ranks of inferred template counts. In a later analysis, generation probabilities were computed using a VDJ recombination model fitted to out-of-frame rearrangements, and the results were checked against IGoR. In a later analysis, hypergeometric tests were used to score TCR-TCR, TCR-HLA and TCR-CMV co-occurrence, with a repertoire-size bias correction applied to TCR pairs. False discovery rates were estimated in a later analysis by permuting HLA or CMV assignments 20 times. In a later analysis, co-occurring TCRs were grouped using DBSCAN, with TCRdist sequence similarity added in when clustering inside HLA-allele-positive subsets. Repertoires with fewer than 30,000 or more than 120,000 public chains were left out of co-occurrence clustering, as were about 5 repertoires with anomalous nucleotide sharing. TCRdb obtained this table from immuneACCESS and retained in-frame rearrangements with V and J assigned. These tables miss some clones; where compared with another copy, unresolved V genes account for less than half of the shortfall, and the remainder is unexplained. D and trimming were read from the DNA, whereas the V and J calls and clone size are those reported in that table. Present in this sample are about 190,000 clones, approximately 84% of which were seen just once. The ten largest clones take up approximately 5.4% of the sample.

Remarks on this clone: Its binding antigen is unknown. Per-nucleotide qualities are absent, and no much larger clonotype sits a single base away.

In total, 630 or so healthy bone marrow donors made up the cohort. Cohort members were all nominally healthy when sampled, although unrecorded immune exposures were likely present. The donor tested CMV seropositive, placing the donor among the approximately 290 seropositive members of the cohort. A peripheral blood sample was collected from each donor, and TCR beta sequencing was performed on peripheral blood mononuclear cells. Genomic DNA extraction from the blood cell samples was performed with the Qiagen DNeasy Blood Extraction Kit. The V end gives up 4 bases and the J end 2 bases, leaving 12 bases in the junction not matched to a gene. CDR1 and CDR2, per the germline V gene, are LGHNA and YNFKEQ. The CDR3 starts with the cysteine, ends with the phenylalanine, and has 19 residues. This entry keeps only the CDR3 DNA: 57 bases, framed from base 1.

This receptor was obtained from a woman in her thirties in good health and CMV-seropositive. The sequenced sample consisted of PBMCs. The rearrangement combines TRBV4-2 with TRBJ2-5, with 14 central nucleotides matching TRBD2. The CDR3 protein is CASSPGLAGEDSLQETQYF. At the DNA level, the sequence is TGTGCCAGCAGCCCGGGACTAGCGGGAGAGGACAGCCTGCAAGAGACCCAGTACTTC.